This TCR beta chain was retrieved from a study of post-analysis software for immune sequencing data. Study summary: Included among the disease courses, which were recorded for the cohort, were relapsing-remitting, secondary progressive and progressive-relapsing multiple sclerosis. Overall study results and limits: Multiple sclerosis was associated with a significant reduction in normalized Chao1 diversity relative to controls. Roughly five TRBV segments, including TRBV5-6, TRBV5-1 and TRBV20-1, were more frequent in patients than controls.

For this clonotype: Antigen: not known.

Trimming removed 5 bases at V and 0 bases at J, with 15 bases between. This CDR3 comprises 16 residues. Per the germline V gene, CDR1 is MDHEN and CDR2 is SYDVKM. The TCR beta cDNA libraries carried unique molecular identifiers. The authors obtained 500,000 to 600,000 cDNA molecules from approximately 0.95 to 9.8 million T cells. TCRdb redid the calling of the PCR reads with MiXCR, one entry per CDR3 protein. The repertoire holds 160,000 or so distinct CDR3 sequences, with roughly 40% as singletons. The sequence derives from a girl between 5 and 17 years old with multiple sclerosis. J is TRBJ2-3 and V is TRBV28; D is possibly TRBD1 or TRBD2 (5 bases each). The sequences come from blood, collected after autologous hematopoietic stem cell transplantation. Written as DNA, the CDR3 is TGTGCCAGCAGTAGCGCATGGGGGAGCAGCACAGATACGCAGTATTTT. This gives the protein CASSSAWGSSTDTQYF.